This TCR beta chain was documented in a study of cytomegalovirus exposure and HLA in healthy donors. Study information: Findings of an earlier analysis included roughly 110 million unique TCR beta sequences from roughly 200 million T cells. Study-level findings and limits: The majority of CMV-associated TCR beta chains were reported as apparently HLA-restricted in a later analysis.

Primers included in the PCR were 60 Vbeta and 13 Jbeta primers. Using immunoSEQ multiplex PCR, the repertoire was profiled, and TCRdb retains in-frame clones only, with some absent. The profile covers 100,000 to 150,000 clones, with roughly 73% appearing a single time and over 4% taken by the ten largest. Of note for this clone: Its antigen is currently unknown.

Trimming shortened V by 1 base and J by 6 bases, and 8 bases separated the two germline ends. Germline CDR1 and CDR2: SGHKS and YYEKEE (reference sequence). CDR3 length: 12 residues. This TCR was sampled from a man aged 55 to 70 in good health and CMV-seropositive. The V gene is TRBV5-5, the J gene TRBJ2-7; no reliable D call. The specimen was PBMCs. The CDR3 protein is CASSLSLSEQYF. The CDR3 nucleotides read TGTGCCAGCAGCTTGAGCCTGAGCGAGCAGTACTTC.